Listed here is a single TCR beta chain. Germline V gene data show CDR1 as MGHRA and CDR2 as YSYEKL. The CDR3 has 17 residues. Losses at the gene ends were 2 bases for V and 2 bases for J; bases not matched to a gene: 8. PCR was performed a second time for about 6 to 11 cycles using a sample-barcoded 5' primer and a J-beta primer mix. MiXCR, run by TCRdb on the 5' RACE reads, gives a single entry per CDR3 protein. The table includes 1,800,000 or so distinct CDR3 sequences, about two fifths detected once. This sample stems from a study of blood T cells in healthy people across ages. The TCR was taken from a human donor in good health. Material: blood. The chain employs TRBV4-1 and TRBJ1-5; 8 nucleotides line up with TRBD1. The CDR3 here is CASSQSDDRGRNQPQHF. DNA for the CDR3: TGCGCCAGCAGCCAATCCGACGACAGGGGCCGCAATCAGCCCCAGCATTTT.